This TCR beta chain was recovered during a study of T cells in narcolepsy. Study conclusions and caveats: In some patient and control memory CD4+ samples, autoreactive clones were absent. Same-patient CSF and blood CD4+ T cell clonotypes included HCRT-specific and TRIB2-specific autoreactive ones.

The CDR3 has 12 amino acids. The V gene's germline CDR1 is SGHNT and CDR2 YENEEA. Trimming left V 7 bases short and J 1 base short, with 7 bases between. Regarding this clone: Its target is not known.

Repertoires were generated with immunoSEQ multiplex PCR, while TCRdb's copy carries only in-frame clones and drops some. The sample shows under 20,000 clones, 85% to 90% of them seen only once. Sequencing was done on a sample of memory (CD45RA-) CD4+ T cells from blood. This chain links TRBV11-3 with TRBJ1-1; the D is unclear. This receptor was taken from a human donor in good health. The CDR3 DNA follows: TGTGCCAGCACCAATCCGAACACTGAAGCTTTCTTT. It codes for CASTNPNTEAFF.